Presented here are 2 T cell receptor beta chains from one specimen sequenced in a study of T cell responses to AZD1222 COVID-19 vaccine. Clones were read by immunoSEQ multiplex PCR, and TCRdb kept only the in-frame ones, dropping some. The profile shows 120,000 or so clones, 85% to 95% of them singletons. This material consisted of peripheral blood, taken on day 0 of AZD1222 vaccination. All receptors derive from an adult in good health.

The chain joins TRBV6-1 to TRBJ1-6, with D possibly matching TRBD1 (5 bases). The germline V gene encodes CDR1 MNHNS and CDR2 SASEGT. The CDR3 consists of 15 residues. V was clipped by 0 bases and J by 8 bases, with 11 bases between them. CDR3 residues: CASSEAAGMYSPLHF. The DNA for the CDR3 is TGTGCCAGCAGTGAAGCGGCAGGGATGTATTCACCCCTCCACTTT.

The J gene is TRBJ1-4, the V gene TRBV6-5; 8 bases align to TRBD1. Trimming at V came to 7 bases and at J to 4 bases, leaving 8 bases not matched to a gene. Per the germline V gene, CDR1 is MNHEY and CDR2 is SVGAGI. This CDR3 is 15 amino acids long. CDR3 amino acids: CASILPGQVNEKLFF. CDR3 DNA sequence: TGTGCCAGCATCCTCCCGGGACAGGTTAATGAAAAACTGTTTTTT.